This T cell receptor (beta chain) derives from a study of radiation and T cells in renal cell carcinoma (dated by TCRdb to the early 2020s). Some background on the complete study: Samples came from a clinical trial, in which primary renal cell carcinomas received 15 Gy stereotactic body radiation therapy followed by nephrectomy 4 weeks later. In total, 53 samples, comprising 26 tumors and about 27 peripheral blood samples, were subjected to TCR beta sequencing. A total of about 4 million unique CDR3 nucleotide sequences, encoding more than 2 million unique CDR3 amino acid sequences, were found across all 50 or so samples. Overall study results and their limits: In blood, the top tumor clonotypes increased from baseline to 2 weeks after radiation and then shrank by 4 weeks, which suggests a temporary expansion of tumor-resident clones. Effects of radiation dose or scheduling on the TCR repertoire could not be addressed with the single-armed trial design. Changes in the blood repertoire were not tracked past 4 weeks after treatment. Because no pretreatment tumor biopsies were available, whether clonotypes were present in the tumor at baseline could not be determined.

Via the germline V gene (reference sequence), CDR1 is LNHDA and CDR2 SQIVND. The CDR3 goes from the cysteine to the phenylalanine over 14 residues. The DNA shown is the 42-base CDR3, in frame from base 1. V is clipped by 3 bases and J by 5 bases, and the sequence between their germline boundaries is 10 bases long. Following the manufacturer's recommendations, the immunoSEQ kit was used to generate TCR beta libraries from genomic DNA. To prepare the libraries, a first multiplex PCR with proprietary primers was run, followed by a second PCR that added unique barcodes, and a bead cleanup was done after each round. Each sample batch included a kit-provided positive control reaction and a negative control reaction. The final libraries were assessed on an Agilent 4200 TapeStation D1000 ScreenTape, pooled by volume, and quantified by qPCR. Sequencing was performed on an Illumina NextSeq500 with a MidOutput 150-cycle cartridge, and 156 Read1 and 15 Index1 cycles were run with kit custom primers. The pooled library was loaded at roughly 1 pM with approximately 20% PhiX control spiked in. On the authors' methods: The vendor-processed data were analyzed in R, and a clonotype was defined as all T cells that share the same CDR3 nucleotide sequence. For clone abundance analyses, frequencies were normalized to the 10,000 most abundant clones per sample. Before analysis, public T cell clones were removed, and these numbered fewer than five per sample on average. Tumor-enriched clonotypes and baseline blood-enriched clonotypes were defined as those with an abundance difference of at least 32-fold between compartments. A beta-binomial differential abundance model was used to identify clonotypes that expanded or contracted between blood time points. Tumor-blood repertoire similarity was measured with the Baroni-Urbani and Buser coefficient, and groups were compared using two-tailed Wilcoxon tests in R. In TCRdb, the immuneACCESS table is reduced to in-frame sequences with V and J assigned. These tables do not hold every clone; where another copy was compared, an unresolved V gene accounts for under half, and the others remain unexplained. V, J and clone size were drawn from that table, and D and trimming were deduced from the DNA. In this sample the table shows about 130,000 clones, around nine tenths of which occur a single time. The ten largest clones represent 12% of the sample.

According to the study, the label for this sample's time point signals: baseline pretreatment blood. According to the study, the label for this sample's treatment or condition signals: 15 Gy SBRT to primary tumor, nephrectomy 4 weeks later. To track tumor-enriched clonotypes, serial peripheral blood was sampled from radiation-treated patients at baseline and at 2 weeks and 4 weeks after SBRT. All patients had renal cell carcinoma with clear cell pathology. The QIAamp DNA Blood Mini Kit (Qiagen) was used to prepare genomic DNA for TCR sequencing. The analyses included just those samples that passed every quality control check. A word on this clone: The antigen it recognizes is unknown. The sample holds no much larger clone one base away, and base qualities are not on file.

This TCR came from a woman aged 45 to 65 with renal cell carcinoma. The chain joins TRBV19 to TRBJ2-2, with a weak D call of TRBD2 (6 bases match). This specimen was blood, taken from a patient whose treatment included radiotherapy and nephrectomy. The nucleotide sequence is TGTGCCAGTAGTATTACCGGGGGAACCGGGGAGCTGTTTTTT. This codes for CASSITGGTGELFF.